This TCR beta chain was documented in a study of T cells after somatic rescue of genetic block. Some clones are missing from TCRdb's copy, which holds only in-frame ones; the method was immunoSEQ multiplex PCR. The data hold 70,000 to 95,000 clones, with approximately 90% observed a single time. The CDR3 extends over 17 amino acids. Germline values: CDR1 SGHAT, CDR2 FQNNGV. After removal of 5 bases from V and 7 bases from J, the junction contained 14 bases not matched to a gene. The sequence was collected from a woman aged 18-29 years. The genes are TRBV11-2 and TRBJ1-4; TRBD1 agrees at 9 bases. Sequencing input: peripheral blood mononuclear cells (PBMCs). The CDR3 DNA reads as TGTGCCAGCAGCGTTAGGGGGACGGGACAGGGAGGTGAAAAACTGTTTTTT. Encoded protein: CASSVRGTGQGGEKLFF. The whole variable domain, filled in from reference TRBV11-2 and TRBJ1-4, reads EAGVAQSPRYKIIEKRQSVAFWCNPISGHATLYWYQQILGQGPKLLIQFQNNGVVDDSQLPKDRFSAERLKGVDSTLKIQPAKLEDSAVYLCASSVRGTGQGGEKLFFGSGTQLSVL.